The sequence of this T cell receptor (beta chain) was determined in a study of CD4+ T cells in melanoma. Study-wide points: Diverse differentiation states were reported for melanoma neoantigen-specific CD4+ T cells. CD8+ T cell, macrophage and B cell function reportedly correlated with neoantigen-specific CD4+ T cells.

The CDR3 extends over 15 amino acids. V shed 0 bases and J shed 0 bases, with 7 bases lying between them. Germline V gives CDR1 SGHRS, CDR2 YFSETQ. Turning to this clone: Antigen specificity is unknown.

Produced via immunoSEQ multiplex PCR; TCRdb's table is partial and in-frame only. Here the sample spans about 140,000 clones, about 90% being singletons. This TCR derives from a human donor with melanoma. The chain uses TRBV5-1 and TRBJ1-3, with TRBD1 as a possible D gene (5 bases). The CDR3 nucleotides are TGCGCCAGCAGCTTGGAGGGGAGCTCTGGAAACACCATATATTTT. This sequence encodes CASSLEGSSGNTIYF.